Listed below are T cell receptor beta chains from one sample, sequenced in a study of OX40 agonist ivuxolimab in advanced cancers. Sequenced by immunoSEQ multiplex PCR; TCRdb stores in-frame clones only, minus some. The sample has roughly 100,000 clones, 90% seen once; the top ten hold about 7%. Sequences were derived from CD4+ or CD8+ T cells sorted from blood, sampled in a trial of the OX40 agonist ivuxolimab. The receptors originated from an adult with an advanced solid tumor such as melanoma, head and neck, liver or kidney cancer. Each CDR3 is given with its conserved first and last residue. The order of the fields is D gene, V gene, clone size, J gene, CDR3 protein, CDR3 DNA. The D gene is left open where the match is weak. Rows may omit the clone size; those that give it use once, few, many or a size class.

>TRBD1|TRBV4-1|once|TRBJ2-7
CASSLQGQEGYEQYF
TGCGCCAGCAGTTTACAGGGACAGGAAGGCTACGAGCAGTACTTC
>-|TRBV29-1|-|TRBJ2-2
CSVENQGGNTGELFF
TGCAGCGTTGAAAACCAGGGGGGGAACACCGGGGAGCTGTTTTTT
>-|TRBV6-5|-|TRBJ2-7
CASSSPGTDEQYF
TGTGCCAGCAGTTCGCCCGGGACGGATGAGCAGTACTTC
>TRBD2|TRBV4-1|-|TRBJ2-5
CASRWREDHETQYF
TGCGCCAGCAGATGGCGGGAGGACCACGAGACCCAGTACTTC
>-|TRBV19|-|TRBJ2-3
CVNHGGSTDTQYF
TGTGTAAATCACGGCGGGAGCACAGATACGCAGTATTTT
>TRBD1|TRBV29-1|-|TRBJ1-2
CSVEGQGGGYTF
TGCAGCGTTGAGGGACAGGGGGGTGGCTACACCTTC
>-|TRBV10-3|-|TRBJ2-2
CAISGTENTGELFF
TGTGCCATCAGTGGGACGGAGAACACCGGGGAGCTGTTTTTT
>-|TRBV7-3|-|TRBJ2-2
CASSLQGPTGELFF
TGTGCCAGCAGCTTACAGGGGCCCACCGGGGAGCTGTTTTTT
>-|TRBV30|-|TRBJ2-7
CAWSVGGGIYEQYF
TGTGCCTGGAGTGTAGGCGGAGGCATCTACGAGCAGTACTTC
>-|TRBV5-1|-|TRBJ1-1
CASSVYRTGSPEAFF
TGCGCCAGCAGCGTGTACCGCACGGGGTCCCCTGAAGCTTTCTTT
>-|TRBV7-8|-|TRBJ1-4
CASSLARGINEKLFF
TGTGCCAGCAGCTTAGCAAGGGGGATTAATGAAAAACTGTTTTTT
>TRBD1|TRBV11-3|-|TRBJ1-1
CASSLQGANTEAFF
TGTGCCAGCAGCTTACAGGGGGCGAACACTGAAGCTTTCTTT
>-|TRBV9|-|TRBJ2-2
CASSDRKAPTGELFF
TGTGCCAGCAGCGACCGCAAGGCTCCCACCGGGGAGCTGTTTTTT
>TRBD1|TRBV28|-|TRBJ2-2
CASRKTGGSGELFF
TGTGCCAGCAGGAAGACAGGGGGCTCCGGGGAGCTGTTTTTT
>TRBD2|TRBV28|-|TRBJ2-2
CASSGGVGELFF
TGTGCCAGCAGTGGGGGGGTCGGGGAGCTGTTTTTT
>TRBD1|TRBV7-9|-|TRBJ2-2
CASSLEDRGNTGELFF
TGTGCCAGCAGCTTAGAGGACAGGGGGAACACCGGGGAGCTGTTTTTT
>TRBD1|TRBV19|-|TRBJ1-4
CASIQGPTPYEKLFF
TGTGCCAGTATACAGGGGCCTACACCTTATGAAAAACTGTTTTTT
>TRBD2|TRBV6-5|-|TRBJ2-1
CASRSLAAYNEQFF
TGTGCCAGCAGGTCGCTAGCGGCCTACAATGAGCAGTTCTTC
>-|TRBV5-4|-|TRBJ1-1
CASSLSENTEAFF
TGTGCCAGCAGCTTGTCTGAGAACACTGAAGCTTTCTTT
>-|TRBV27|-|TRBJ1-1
CASSVAGILRAEAFF
TGTGCCAGCAGTGTCGCAGGGATCCTTCGGGCTGAAGCTTTCTTT
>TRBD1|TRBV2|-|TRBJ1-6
CASSQTGERSYNSPLHF
TGTGCCAGCAGTCAAACAGGGGAGCGCTCCTATAATTCACCCCTCCACTTT
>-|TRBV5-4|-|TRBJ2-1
CASSFQGGEQFF
TGTGCCAGCAGCTTTCAGGGAGGTGAGCAGTTCTTC
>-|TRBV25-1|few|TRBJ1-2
CASSESGGQMGGYTF
TGTGCCAGCAGTGAATCGGGGGGTCAGATGGGTGGCTACACCTTC
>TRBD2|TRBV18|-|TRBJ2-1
CASSPTSGSYNEQFF
TGTGCCAGCTCACCCACTAGCGGGTCCTACAATGAGCAGTTCTTC
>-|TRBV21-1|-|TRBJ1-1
CASSKRGAEAFF
TGTGCCAGCAGCAAACGAGGGGCTGAAGCTTTCTTT
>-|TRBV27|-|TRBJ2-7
CASSLGRSYEQYF
TGTGCCAGCAGTTTAGGACGGTCCTACGAGCAGTACTTC
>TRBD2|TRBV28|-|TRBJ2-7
CASSLDRAGVGRYEQYF
TGTGCCAGCAGTTTAGACCGAGCGGGAGTGGGGCGCTACGAGCAGTACTTC
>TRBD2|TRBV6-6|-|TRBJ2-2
CASAWELAVNTGELFF
TGTGCCAGCGCTTGGGAACTAGCGGTGAACACCGGGGAGCTGTTTTTT
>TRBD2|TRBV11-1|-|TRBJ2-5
CASSWRTSGIWDQYF
TGTGCCAGCAGCTGGCGGACTAGCGGGATCTGGGACCAGTACTTC
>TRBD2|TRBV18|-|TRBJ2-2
CASSPGLAGVSPGELFF
TGTGCCAGCTCACCCGGACTAGCGGGAGTCAGCCCCGGGGAGCTGTTTTTT
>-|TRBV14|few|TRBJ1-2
CASSESAWDGYTF
TGTGCCAGCAGCGAATCAGCATGGGACGGCTACACCTTC
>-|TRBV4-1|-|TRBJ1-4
CASSVAGPTAEKLFF
TGCGCCAGCAGCGTGGCGGGACCAACTGCGGAAAAACTGTTTTTT
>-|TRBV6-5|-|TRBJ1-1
CASSYGQKNTEAFF
TGTGCCAGCAGTTACGGACAGAAGAACACTGAAGCTTTCTTT
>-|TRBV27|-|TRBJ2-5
CASSFNWWETQYF
TGTGCCAGCAGTTTTAACTGGTGGGAGACCCAGTACTTC
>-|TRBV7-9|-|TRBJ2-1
CASSRLGGMGYNEQFF
TGTGCCAGCAGCCGTCTCGGCGGGATGGGGTACAATGAGCAGTTCTTC
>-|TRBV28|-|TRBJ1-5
CASSIWGAYSNQPQHF
TGTGCCAGCAGTATCTGGGGGGCCTATAGCAATCAGCCCCAGCATTTT
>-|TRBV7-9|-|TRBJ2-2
CASRGVPGELFF
TGTGCCAGCAGGGGAGTCCCCGGGGAGCTGTTTTTT
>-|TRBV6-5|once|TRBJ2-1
CASSRGPNNEQFF
TGTGCCAGCAGTCGCGGACCAAACAATGAGCAGTTCTTC